The clone carrying this TCR beta chain has only one observation. The sample comes from a study of blood T cell repertoires in COVID-19. Overall study: Italy, Spain and the United States were the sources of the convalescent and acute COVID-19 samples. PBMCs, B-cell-depleted T cells, or T cells were the source of the cDNA or gDNA that made up the material.

CDR1 DFQATT and CDR2 SNEGSKA come from the germline V gene (reference sequence). Trimming removed 3 bases from V and 0 bases from J; junction bases left unmatched: 10. The length of the CDR3 is 17 residues. In the original analysis: The assay estimated nucleated cells by amplifying reference gene primers. Assay: immunoSEQ multiplex PCR; the TCRdb copy retains only in-frame clones and omits some. That table gives V, J and clone size, and the DNA gave D and trimming. The sample consists of about 140,000 clones, 81% of them appearing once. The sequence came from a human donor in a cohort sampled during active COVID-19. The sequenced sample was peripheral blood. This rearrangement joins TRBV20-1 to TRBJ2-1, with TRBD2 identical over 8 bases. CDR3 in amino acids: CSASRGRLAGSYNEQFF. CDR3 in DNA: TGCAGTGCTAGTAGGGGGAGGCTAGCGGGCTCCTACAATGAGCAGTTCTTC.